The present entry profiles one T cell receptor beta chain with its context. Antigen: not known. Trimming at V came to 8 bases and at J to 5 bases, leaving 3 bases not matched to a gene. Germline V gene data show CDR1 as LNHDA and CDR2 as SQIVND (reference sequence). The CDR3 is 12 residues long. The donors gave bone marrow, and they were healthy. The data stem from a study of cytomegalovirus exposure and HLA in healthy donors. Points from the study as a whole: For TCR beta chains, V- and J-gene trimming was later linked to a missense DCLRE1C variant. Presence/absence analyses supposed approximately even sequencing depth among donors.

It was with 60 Vbeta and 13 Jbeta primers that the PCR ran. Sequencing used immunoSEQ multiplex PCR; TCRdb keeps in-frame clones, though not all of them. Of about 160,000 clones in the sample, about 80% were seen once. The sample was PBMCs. The chain recombines TRBV19 with TRBJ1-1, with 9 bases matching TRBD1. The TCR comes from a man aged 50 to 60 in good health and CMV-seropositive. CDR3 DNA sequence: TGTGCCAGTGGGGACAGGGTTACTGAAGCTTTCTTT. Translated: CASGDRVTEAFF. The variable domain in full, completed from reference TRBV19 and TRBJ1-1, reads DGGITQSPKYLFRKEGQNVTLSCEQNLNHDAMYWYRQDPGQGLRLIYYSQIVNDFQKGDIAEGYSVSREKKESFPLTVTSAQKNPTAFYLCASGDRVTEAFFGQGTRLTVV.